This T cell receptor beta chain was observed in a study of blood T cells in healthy people across ages. The study's findings and limits: Samples with more naive T cells showed higher observed beta diversity.

Combining a sample-barcoded 5' primer with a J-beta primer mix, a second PCR ran for roughly 6 to 12 cycles. Unique molecular identifiers of 12 random nucleotides labeled each cDNA. TCRdb ran MiXCR on the 5' RACE reads and lists one entry per CDR3 protein. The sample yields about 800,000 distinct CDR3 sequences, around a quarter seen once. Of note for this clonotype: The antigen remains unidentified.

The J segment lost 1 base and the V segment lost 2 bases, leaving 5 bases of the junction unmatched. Germline V lookup: CDR1 SGHRS, CDR2 YFSETQ. CDR3 size: 15 residues. This same sample was also taken into another study, of T cells of mothers and their children.

The TCR was taken from a boy aged 5-17 years in good health. The gene calls are TRBV5-1 and TRBJ2-5; 7 positions agree with TRBD2. Sequencing was done on a sample of blood. In nucleotides, the CDR3 is TGCGCCAGCAGCTTTGCGGGGGAGACCCAAGAGACCCAGTACTTC. This sequence encodes CASSFAGETQETQYF.